This T cell receptor beta chain was identified in a study of blood T cell repertoires in COVID-19 (TCRdb year 2020). For the wider study: The collaborator samples originated in the United States, Italy and Spain and spanned the acute and convalescent phases of COVID-19. The prospective study material was composed of cDNA or gDNA derived from T cells, B-cell-depleted T cells, or PBMCs. Deeply sampled blood TCRbeta repertoires from subjects exposed to, actively infected with, or recovered from COVID-19 were included in the dataset. A freely available public database, intended as a resource for researchers studying the immune response to SARS-CoV-2, is where the repertoires were released. The samples were drawn from the first 160 participants of the ongoing ImmuneRACE study and from some 1,300 subjects provided by 6 global collaborators. A de-identified subject ID, COVID-19 status, age in years and sex were almost always included in the sample metadata. HLA class I and class II types, where available, came from metadata supplied by the sample provider rather than from assay-based typing.

Samples from volunteer blood donors who had recovered from COVID-19 were contributed by a second Seattle source. Each collaborating institution followed its own protocols to collect whole blood in K2EDTA tubes. For TCRbeta analysis, collaborators shipped samples in one of three forms: frozen whole blood, isolated PBMCs, or DNA extracted from either of those sample types. With regard to this clone: What antigen it recognizes has not been identified. Base qualities are missing; no much larger clone stands one base away.

TCRbeta CDR3 regions were amplified from genomic DNA by means of the immunoSEQ Assay, a bias-controlled multiplex PCR. The published analysis was carried out like this. The number of nucleated cells in each sample was estimated by amplification of reference gene primers within the assay. To quantify the absolute abundance of each unique TCRbeta CDR3 rearrangement, sequence reads were collapsed and filtered. Productive Simpson clonality was computed per sample as the square root of Simpson's diversity index over productive rearrangements. TCRdb carries this immuneACCESS record with in-frame sequences only. Its versions omit some clonotypes, under half of them owing to an unresolved V gene in the studies checked, with the rest unexplained. The V and J calls and the clone size are those of that table, but D and trimming were determined from the DNA. A total of under 300,000 clones appear in this sample, around 90% of them only once. In total, the top ten clones hold 7.2% of the sample.

V trim: 4 bases; J trim: 4 bases; unmatched bases: 8. The CDR3 spans 15 residues, from the cysteine through the phenylalanine. Of all the DNA, just the CDR3 is kept, 45 bases in frame from base 1. Taken from the germline V gene, the CDR1 and CDR2 loops are SGHRS and YFSETQ. The paper's findings and limits, for the study overall: How much clinical and demographic metadata was included differed by source and by participant, and the metadata was provided uncurated.

The sequencing sample was made of peripheral blood. The rearranged segments are TRBV5-1 and TRBJ1-1; 9 nucleotides in the junction match TRBD1. The clonotype was recovered from a man in his 60s who had recovered from COVID-19. The CDR3 reads as follows: CASSLSPGQGTEAFF. The sequenced DNA is TGCGCCAGCAGCCTATCCCCGGGACAGGGCACTGAAGCTTTCTTT.